This T cell receptor (beta chain) was found in a study of regulatory T cells in long-lasting Graves disease. Overall study context: Antithyroid drug exposure in newly diagnosed Graves' patients had lasted under 3 months.

The CDR3 spans 14 residues. Germline V lookup: CDR1 GTSNPN, CDR2 SVGIG (reference sequence). The V gene end was trimmed by 2 bases and the J gene end by 4 bases; junction bases not matched to a gene: 4. Time point reported: newly diagnosed GD, antithyroid drugs for less than 3 months. With RNA extracted from PBMCs as input, the TCR library was made. This clonotype was observed a handful of times. Relying on iRepertoire HTBI primers and Arm-PCR of CDR3 regions, the team built TCR beta libraries. TCRdb used MiXCR to reprocess the multiplex PCR reads, holding one entry per CDR3 protein. This table has 620,000 or so distinct CDR3 sequences, under 20% appearing once. The same sample was also used in a study of T cells in Graves' hyperthyroidism and ophthalmopathy.

The source material was peripheral blood mononuclear cells (PBMCs), sampled at new diagnosis, from a patient treated with antithyroid drugs. The origin of this receptor is a woman aged 25 to 39 with Graves disease. The chain joins TRBV30 to TRBJ2-2, with 7 bases fitting TRBD1. The CDR3 DNA sequence: TGTGCCTGGAGTATACAGGGGCCCACCGGGGAGCTGTTTTTT. It specifies CAWSIQGPTGELFF.